A selection of T cell receptor beta chains follows, all from one sample in a study of blood T cells in healthy people across ages. TCRdb used MiXCR to reprocess the 5' RACE reads, holding one entry per CDR3 protein. The sample lists about 1.4 million distinct CDR3 sequences, around 59% occurring once. Sequenced sample: blood. The receptors here all came from a man in his late teens or twenties in good health. CDR3s include the opening cysteine and the closing phenylalanine or tryptophan.

v_call: TRBV28; cdr3_aa: CASSFHPQGLHSYEQYF
v_call: TRBV29-1; cdr3_aa: CSVGVAGDGEQYF
v_call: TRBV20-1; cdr3_aa: CSAFSDRPIFTDTQYF
v_call: TRBV12-3/TRBV12-4; cdr3_aa: CASSFIADRVHEQYF
v_call: TRBV12-3/TRBV12-4; cdr3_aa: CASSRIGGANTGELFF
v_call: TRBV7-2; cdr3_aa: CASSLQGKDYEQYF
v_call: TRBV7-9; cdr3_aa: CASSLFQEQYF
v_call: TRBV12-3/TRBV12-4; cdr3_aa: CASSLDTRPYSGANVLTF
v_call: TRBV18; cdr3_aa: CASSPLIGASEQYF
v_call: TRBV20-1; cdr3_aa: CSARFLHVVAGGTDTQYF
v_call: TRBV6-1; cdr3_aa: CASVGQGVRGANVLTF
v_call: TRBV5-6; cdr3_aa: CASSLVAEVYEQYF
v_call: TRBV6-5; cdr3_aa: CASSYFVSGGVGYTF
v_call: TRBV20-1; cdr3_aa: CSAQESGATFFEETQYF
v_call: TRBV13; cdr3_aa: CASSSLAGGRETQYF
v_call: TRBV20-1; cdr3_aa: CSGRRIGQTPYEQYF
v_call: TRBV7-2; cdr3_aa: CASSPTRQGYSPLHF